This T cell receptor (beta chain) came from a study of blood T cell repertoires in COVID-19. The length of the CDR3 is 15 residues. CDR1 is SSHAT and CDR2 is FNYEAQ in the germline V gene (reference sequence). Repertoires were generated with immunoSEQ multiplex PCR, while TCRdb's copy carries only in-frame clones and drops some. The data show tens of thousands of clones, roughly 88% seen once. With regard to this clone: The junction departs from germline at one end; a sequencing error may be responsible.

The sequenced sample consisted of peripheral blood. The chain couples TRBV7-7 to TRBJ2-1, with TRBD1 matching 8 bases. The TCR originated in a human donor in a cohort sampled during active COVID-19. The CDR3 DNA follows: TGTGCTAGCAGCTCGGGACAGGCCCCTCAAGCGAAGCAGTTCTTC. Amino acids: CASSSGQAPQAKQFF. Variable domain in full (rest from reference TRBV7-7 and TRBJ2-1): GAGVSQSPRYKVTKRGQDVTLRCDPISSHATLYWYQQALGQGPEFLTYFNYEAQPDKSGLPSDRFSAERPEGSISTLTIQRTEQRDSAMYRCASSSGQAPQAKQFFGPGTRLTVL.